What follows is one TCR beta chain and its context. These data belong to a study of blood T cell repertoires in COVID-19. Study context: There were acute and convalescent COVID-19 samples, and they came from the United States, Italy and Spain. Sources were T cells, B-cell-depleted T cells, or PBMCs; the material itself was cDNA or gDNA.

Original methodology: Amplification of reference gene primers was used by the study to estimate nucleated cell counts. This table comes from immunoSEQ multiplex PCR, and its TCRdb copy is limited to in-frame clones, with some not included. V, J and clone size are those of that table, while D and trimming were read from the DNA. The sample consists of 180,000 or so clones, about nine tenths of them appearing once. The CDR3 runs to 13 residues. Germline V gene sequence: CDR1 SGHNT, CDR2 YYREEE (reference sequence). V shed 3 bases and J shed 4 bases, with 9 bases lying between them. V is TRBV5-4 and J is TRBJ2-3; D call uncertain. The sample consisted of peripheral blood. This receptor was identified in a man in his 70s with acute or convalescent COVID-19. The CDR3 protein is CASSSLVADTQYF. The CDR3 coding sequence is TGTGCCAGCAGCTCCTTAGTGGCAGATACGCAGTATTTT.